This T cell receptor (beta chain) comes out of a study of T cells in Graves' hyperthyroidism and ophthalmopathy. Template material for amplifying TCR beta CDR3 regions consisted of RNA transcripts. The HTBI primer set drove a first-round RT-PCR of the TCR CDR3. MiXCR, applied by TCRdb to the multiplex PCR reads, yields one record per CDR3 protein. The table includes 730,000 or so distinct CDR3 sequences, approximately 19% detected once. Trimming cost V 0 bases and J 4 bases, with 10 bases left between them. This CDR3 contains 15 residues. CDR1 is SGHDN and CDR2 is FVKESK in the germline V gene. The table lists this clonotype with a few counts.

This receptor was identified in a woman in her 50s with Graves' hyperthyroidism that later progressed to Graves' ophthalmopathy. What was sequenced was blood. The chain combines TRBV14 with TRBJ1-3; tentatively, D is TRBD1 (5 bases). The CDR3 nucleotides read TGTGCCAGCAGCCAAGATGCCGGGGGAGGAAACACCATATATTTT. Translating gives CASSQDAGGGNTIYF.